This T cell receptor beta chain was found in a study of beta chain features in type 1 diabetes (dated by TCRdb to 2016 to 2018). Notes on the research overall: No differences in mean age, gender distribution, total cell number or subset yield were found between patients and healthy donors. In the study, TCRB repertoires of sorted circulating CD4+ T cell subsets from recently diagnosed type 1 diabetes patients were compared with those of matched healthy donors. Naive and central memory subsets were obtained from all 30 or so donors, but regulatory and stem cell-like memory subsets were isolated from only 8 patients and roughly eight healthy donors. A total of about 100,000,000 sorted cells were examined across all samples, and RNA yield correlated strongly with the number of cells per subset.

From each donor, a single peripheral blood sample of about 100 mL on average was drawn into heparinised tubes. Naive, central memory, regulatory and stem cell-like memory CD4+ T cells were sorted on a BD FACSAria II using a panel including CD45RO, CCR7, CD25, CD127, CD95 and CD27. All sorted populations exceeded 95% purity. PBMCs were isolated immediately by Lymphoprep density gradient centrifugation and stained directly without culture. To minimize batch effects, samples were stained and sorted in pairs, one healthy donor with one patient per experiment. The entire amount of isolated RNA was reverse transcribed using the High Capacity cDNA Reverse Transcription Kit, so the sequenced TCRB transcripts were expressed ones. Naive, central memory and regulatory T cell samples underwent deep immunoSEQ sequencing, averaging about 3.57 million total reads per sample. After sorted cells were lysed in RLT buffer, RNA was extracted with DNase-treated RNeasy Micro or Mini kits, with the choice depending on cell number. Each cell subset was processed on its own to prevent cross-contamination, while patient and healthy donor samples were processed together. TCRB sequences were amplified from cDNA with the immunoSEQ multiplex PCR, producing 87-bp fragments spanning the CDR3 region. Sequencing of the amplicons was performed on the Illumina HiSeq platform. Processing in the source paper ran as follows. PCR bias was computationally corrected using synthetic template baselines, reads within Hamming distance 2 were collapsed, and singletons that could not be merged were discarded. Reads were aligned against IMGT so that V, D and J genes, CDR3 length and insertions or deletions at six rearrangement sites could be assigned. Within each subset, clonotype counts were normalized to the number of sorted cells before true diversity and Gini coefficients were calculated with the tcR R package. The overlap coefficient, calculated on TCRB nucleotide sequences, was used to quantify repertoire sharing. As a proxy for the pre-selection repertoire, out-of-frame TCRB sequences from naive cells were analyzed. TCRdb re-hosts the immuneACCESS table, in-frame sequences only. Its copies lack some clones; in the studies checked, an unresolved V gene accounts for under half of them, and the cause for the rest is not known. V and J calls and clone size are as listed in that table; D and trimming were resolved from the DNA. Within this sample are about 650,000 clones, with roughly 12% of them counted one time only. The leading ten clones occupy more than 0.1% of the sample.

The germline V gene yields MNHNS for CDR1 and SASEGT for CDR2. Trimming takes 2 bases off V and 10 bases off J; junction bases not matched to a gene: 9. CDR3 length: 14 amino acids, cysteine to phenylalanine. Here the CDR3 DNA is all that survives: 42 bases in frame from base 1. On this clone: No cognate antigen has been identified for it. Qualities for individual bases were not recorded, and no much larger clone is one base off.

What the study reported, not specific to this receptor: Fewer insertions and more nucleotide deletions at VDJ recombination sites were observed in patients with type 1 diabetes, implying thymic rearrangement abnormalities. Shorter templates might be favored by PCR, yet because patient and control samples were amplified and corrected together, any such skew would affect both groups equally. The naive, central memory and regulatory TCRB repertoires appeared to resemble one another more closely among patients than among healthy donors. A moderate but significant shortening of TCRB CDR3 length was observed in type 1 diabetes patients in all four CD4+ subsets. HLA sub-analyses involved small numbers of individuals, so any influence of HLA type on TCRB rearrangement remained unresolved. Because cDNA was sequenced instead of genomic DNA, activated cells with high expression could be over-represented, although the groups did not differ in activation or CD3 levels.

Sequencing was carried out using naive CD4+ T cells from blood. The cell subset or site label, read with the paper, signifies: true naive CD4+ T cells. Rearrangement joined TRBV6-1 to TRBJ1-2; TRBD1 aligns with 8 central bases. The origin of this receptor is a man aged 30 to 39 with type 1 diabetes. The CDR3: CASSEQGTGPDYTF. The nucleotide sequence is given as TGTGCCAGCAGTGAACAGGGGACAGGCCCTGACTACACCTTC.